This T cell receptor beta chain was found in a study of T cells in Graves' hyperthyroidism and ophthalmopathy. The study, taken as a whole, reports: Blood also contained most expanded thyroid clonotypes above 0.001.

Researchers took RNA transcripts and amplified the TCR beta CDR3 regions from them. A set of HTBI primers served as the primers for a first-round RT-PCR of the TCR CDR3. TCRdb ran MiXCR on the multiplex PCR reads and lists one entry per CDR3 protein. The data hold 650,000 to 700,000 distinct CDR3 sequences, with roughly 17% observed a single time. From germline, CDR1 is SGDLS and CDR2 YYNGEE. V was trimmed by 0 bases and J by 2 bases, leaving 9 bases between them. CDR3 length equals 16 residues. This clonotype was detected ten times or more. The antigen is unknown. These patients, aged 18 to 65, had recently diagnosed hyperthyroidism lasting under 2 months. Thyroid ultrasound and orbital computed tomography, with clinical symptoms and serum thyroxine and TRAb, informed diagnoses. The PBMCs studied were ones that came from approximately 9.9 ml fresh peripheral blood.

Sequenced sample: blood. The sequence came from a man between 45 and 60 years old with Graves' hyperthyroidism. The rearrangement links TRBV9 to TRBJ1-6, with no clear D. CDR3 amino acids: CASSVGDGPYNSPLHF. The CDR3 nucleotides are TGTGCCAGCAGCGTAGGTGACGGTCCCTATAATTCACCCCTCCACTTT.